This T cell receptor beta chain was sequenced for a study of cytomegalovirus exposure and HLA in healthy donors. Vbeta (60) and Jbeta (13) primers were used in the PCR. The repertoire was sequenced with immunoSEQ multiplex PCR; TCRdb's copy has only in-frame clones and lacks some. This repertoire shows some 110,000 clones, roughly 80% found once; its top ten account for 2.1%. Study outcomes and limitations: Some V segments, including TRBV6-2 and TRBV6-3, were excluded as indistinguishable. Roughly uniform sequencing depth across donors was assumed, possibly incorrectly. According to the study, about 180 TCR beta chains were cytomegalovirus-associated.

Regarding donors, all were healthy bone marrow donors. Notes on this clone: Its target is not known.

The CDR3 totals 16 residues. Trimming took 6 bases from V and 0 from J; bases not matched to a gene: 6. Germline CDR1 is SNHLY and CDR2 is FYNNEI. This clonotype originated in a man aged 30 to 45 in good health and CMV-seronegative. The chain couples TRBV2 to TRBJ1-1, with 11 bases matching TRBD1. The specimen sequenced was PBMCs. CDR3 in DNA: TGTGCCAGCAGAGGGGACAGGGGGACAGTGAACACTGAAGCTTTCTTT. Protein product: CASRGDRGTVNTEAFF.